What follows is one T cell receptor (beta chain) and its context. Its antigen is unknown. It was with a sample-barcoded 5' primer and a J-beta primer mix that a second PCR of roughly 6 to 12 cycles was run. Via MiXCR, TCRdb re-called the 5' RACE reads, giving one row per CDR3 protein. The top ten clones hold 6.5% to 10% of a sample with around 1.5 million distinct CDR3 sequences, around 42% of them seen once. The sample providers were healthy Caucasian people from Russia, aged about 6 to 90. The amount of total RNA extracted per sample was at least 5 micrograms. This sample was included in a study of blood T cells in healthy people across ages. Study-level results: Observed TCR beta diversity per million T cells went down as age went up. This fall followed a roughly linear course with age. In long-lived donors, naive CD4+ cell counts and diversity exceeded those of aged donors.

With V trimmed by 10 bases and J by 5 bases, 4 bases remained unmatched. Germline lookup yields CDR1 ENHRY and CDR2 SYGVKD. CDR3 length equals 12 residues. The sequencing sample was made of blood. The source of this sequence is a young woman in good health. This chain joins TRBV10-3 and TRBJ2-7; 11 positions match TRBD1. CDR3 sequence: CATRDRGNEQYF. In DNA, the CDR3 is TGTGCCACCAGGGACAGGGGGAACGAGCAGTACTTC.